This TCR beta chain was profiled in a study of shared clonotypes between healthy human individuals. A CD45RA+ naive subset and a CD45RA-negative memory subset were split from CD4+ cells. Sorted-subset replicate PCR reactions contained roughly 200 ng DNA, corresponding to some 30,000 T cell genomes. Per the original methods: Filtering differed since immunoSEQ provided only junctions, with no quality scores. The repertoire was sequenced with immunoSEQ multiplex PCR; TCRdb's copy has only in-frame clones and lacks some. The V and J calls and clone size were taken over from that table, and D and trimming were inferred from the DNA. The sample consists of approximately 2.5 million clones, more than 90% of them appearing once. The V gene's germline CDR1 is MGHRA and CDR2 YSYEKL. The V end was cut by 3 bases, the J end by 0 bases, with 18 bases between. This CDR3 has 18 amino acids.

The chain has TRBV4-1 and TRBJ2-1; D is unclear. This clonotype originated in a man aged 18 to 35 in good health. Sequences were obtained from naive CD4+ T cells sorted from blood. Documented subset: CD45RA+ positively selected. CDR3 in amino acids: CASSQRSETVSSYNEQFF. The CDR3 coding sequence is TGCGCCAGCAGCCAGCGCTCGGAGACTGTAAGCTCCTACAATGAGCAGTTCTTC.